A selection of T cell receptor beta chains follows, all from one sample in a study of Ad26.COV2.S vaccination and SARS-CoV-2 variants. Clones were sequenced by immunoSEQ multiplex PCR, and TCRdb holds only the in-frame ones, with some missing. The table shows about 97,000 clones, with over 70% occurring only once. This specimen was peripheral blood, taken after recovery from COVID-19. These receptors originate from a human donor who had recovered from COVID-19. Each CDR3 is given with its conserved first and last residue.

v_call | cdr3_aa
TRBV6-5 | CASIRQMGLNTEAFF
TRBV15 | CATSRRGNTEAFF
TRBV7-9 | CASSLDLRVGTDTQYF
TRBV5-4 | CASSLVSSTGQYF
TRBV7-2 | CASSLGQGSFQPQHF
TRBV11-2 | CASSLGGRETQYF
TRBV19 | CASSKGTGTRESPLHF
TRBV30 | CAWSGFRGSYNEQFF
TRBV11-2 | CASSLSRTDTEAFF
TRBV7-2 | CASSRDRDNEQFF
TRBV3-1/TRBV3-2 | CASSGSILVGTANSPLHF
TRBV19 | CASSPGQQLPLHF
TRBV4-2 | CASSPDEKANEKLFF
TRBV2 | CASSEWGTTEAFF
TRBV30 | CAWTPEAENEKLFF
TRBV3-1/TRBV3-2 | CASSQRGVSNQPQHF
TRBV28 | CASEVGEGDLNIQYF
TRBV6-6 | CASSVTRAGGKYSNTGELFF
TRBV6-1 | CASSDLRGISGNTIYF
TRBV7-2 | CASSLVPSNEQFF
TRBV28 | CASSLTRAGSPLHF
TRBV9 | CASSVAGGLIDTQYF
TRBV2 | CAGRGQQGRSFF
TRBV10-2 | CATEPRQTGGYQPQHF
TRBV7-3 | CASSLVGPLGSGEQYF
TRBV27 | CASNGQMNTGELFF
TRBV6-5 | CASILRTPGTGELFF
TRBV2 | CASSDDDYSGNTIYF
TRBV11-2 | CASSQGPSAADTQYF
TRBV5-1 | CASSSRDRPYGYTF
TRBV30 | CAWRGQNTGELFF
TRBV7-9 | CASSSSGGGQINQPQHF
TRBV28 | CASSPGRGYQPQHF
TRBV5-1 | CASTVAAHTDTQYF
TRBV6-2/TRBV6-3 | CASSYGQEYEQYF
TRBV5-1 | CASSLAGPRAYEQFF
TRBV11-2 | CASSFRGQTNEKLFF
TRBV28 | CASRLQGPNEQFF
TRBV5-4 | CASSLGLFQPQHF
TRBV3-1/TRBV3-2 | CASSQGDSWDTDTQYF
TRBV14 | CASSPGTFIRNQFF